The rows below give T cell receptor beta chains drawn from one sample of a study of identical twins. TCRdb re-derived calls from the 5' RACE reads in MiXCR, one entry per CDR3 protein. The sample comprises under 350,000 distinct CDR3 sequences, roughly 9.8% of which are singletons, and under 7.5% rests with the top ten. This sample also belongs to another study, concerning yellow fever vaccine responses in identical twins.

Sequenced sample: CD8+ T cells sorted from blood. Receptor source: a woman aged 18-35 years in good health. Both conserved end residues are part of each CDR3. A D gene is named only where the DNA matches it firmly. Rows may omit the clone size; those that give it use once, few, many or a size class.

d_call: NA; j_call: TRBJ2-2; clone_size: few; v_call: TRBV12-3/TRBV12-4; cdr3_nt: TGTGCCAGCCAGGAGGGGGACACCGGGGAGCTGTTTTTT; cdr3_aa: CASQEGDTGELFF
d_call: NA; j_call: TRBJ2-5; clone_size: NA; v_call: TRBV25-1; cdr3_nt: TGTGCCAGCAGTGTAGCGGTTGGTGCTAGAGGAGAGACCCAGTACTTC; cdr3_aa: CASSVAVGARGETQYF
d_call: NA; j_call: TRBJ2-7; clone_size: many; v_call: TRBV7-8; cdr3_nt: TGTGCCAGCAGCTCCAGCCCTTTGACTTCTTACGAGCAGTACTTC; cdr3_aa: CASSSSPLTSYEQYF
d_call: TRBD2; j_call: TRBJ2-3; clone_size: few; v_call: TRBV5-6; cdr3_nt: TGTGCCAGCAGCACTAGCGGGTTCCACACAGATACGCAGTATTTT; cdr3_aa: CASSTSGFHTDTQYF
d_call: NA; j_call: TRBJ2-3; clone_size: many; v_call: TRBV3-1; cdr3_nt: TGTGCCAGCAGCCATAGGCGGGACCCCACAGATACGCAGTATTTT; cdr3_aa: CASSHRRDPTDTQYF
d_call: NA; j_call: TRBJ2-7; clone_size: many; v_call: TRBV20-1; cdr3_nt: TGCAGTGCTAGTAAGTTCATCTGGGCAACTATACCCTCCTACGAGCAGTACTTC; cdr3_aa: CSASKFIWATIPSYEQYF
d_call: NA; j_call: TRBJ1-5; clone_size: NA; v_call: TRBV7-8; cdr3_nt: TGTGCCAGTTCCAACAGTCCAATTTGGCCCCAGCATTTT; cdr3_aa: CASSNSPIWPQHF
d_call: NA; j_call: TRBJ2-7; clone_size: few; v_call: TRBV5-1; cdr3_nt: TGCGCCAGCAGCTTGTTCGGGGAGAGCTACGAGCAGTACTTC; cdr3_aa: CASSLFGESYEQYF
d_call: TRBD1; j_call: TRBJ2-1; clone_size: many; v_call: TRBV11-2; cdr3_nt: TGTGCCAGCAGCTCAGGACAGGGCCCCTACAATGAGCAGTTCTTC; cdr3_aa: CASSSGQGPYNEQFF
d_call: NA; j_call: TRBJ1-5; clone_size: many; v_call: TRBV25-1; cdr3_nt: TGTGCCAGCAGTGATGAGGGGGGTTTCGAGCCCCAGCATTTT; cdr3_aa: CASSDEGGFEPQHF
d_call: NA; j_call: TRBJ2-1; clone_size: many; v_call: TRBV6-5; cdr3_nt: TGTGCCAGCAGTTACTCGTCGTACAATGAGCAGTTCTTC; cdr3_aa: CASSYSSYNEQFF
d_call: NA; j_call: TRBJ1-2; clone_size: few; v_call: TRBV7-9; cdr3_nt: TGTGCCAGCAGCTTGGCAGATTTCTTCTATGGCTACACCTTC; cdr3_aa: CASSLADFFYGYTF
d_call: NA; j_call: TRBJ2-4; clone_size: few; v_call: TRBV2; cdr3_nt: TGTGCCAGCAGTGATGGTGACCCAATAGCCAAAAACATTCAGTACTTC; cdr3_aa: CASSDGDPIAKNIQYF
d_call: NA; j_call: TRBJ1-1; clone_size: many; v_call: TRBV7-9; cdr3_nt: TGTGCCAGCAGCTCCCCTTTTTTGAACACTGAAGCTTTCTTT; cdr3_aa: CASSSPFLNTEAFF
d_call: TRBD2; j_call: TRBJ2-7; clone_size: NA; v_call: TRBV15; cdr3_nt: TGTGCCACCAGCAGAGATGTGGCTAGCGGAACCTACGAGCAGTACTTC; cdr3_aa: CATSRDVASGTYEQYF
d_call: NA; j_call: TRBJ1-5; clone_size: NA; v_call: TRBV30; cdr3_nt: TGTGCCTGGGGGACAAGGGATGGTCAGCCCCAGCATTTT; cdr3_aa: CAWGTRDGQPQHF
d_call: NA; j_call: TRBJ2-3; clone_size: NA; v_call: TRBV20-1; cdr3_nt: TGCAGTGCTGGTAGCTTGGTCGCGATACTCACAGATACGCAGTATTTT; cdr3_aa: CSAGSLVAILTDTQYF
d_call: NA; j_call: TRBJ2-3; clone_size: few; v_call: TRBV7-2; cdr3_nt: TGTGCCAGCATCTTTCTCCCAGGGTCTAGCACAGATACGCAGTATTTT; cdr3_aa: CASIFLPGSSTDTQYF
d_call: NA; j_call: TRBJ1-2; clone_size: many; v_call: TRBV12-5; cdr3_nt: TGTGCTAGTGGTTTGTTCAGGGAAGGCTATGGCTACACCTTC; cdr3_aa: CASGLFREGYGYTF
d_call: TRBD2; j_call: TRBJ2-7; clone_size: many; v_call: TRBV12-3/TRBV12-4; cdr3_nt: TGTGCCAGCAGTCCCGGGACTAGCGGATACTACGAGCAGTACTTC; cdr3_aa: CASSPGTSGYYEQYF
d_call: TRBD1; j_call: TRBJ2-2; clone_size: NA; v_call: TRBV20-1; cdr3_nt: TGCTGCGTGCTAGGAGGGTATAGGGACAGGGTGTCCGGGGAGCTGTTTTTT; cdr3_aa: CCVLGGYRDRVSGELFF
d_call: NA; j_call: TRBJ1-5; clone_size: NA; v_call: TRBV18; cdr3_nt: TGTGCCAGCTCACCACCGATCCCAGATTCTAGCAATCAGCCCCAGCATTTT; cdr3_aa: CASSPPIPDSSNQPQHF
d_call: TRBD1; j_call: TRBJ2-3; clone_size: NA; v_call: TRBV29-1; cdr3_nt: TGCAGCGTGGACAGGGGGGTCACGCAGTATTTT; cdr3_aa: CSVDRGVTQYF
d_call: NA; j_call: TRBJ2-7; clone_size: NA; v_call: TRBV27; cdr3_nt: TGTGCCAGCAGTATAAGGGGGATCTGGTACGAGCAGTACTTC; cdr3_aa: CASSIRGIWYEQYF
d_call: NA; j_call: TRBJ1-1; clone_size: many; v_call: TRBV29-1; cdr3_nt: TGCAGCGTTCCCGGACGGAACACTGAAGCTTTCTTT; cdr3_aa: CSVPGRNTEAFF
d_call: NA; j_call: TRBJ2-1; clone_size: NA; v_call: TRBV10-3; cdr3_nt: TGTGCCATCACCTCGGACCGTAATGAGCAGTTCTTC; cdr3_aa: CAITSDRNEQFF
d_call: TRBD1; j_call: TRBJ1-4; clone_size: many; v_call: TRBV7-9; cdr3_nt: TGTGCCAGCAGCGACGGGACAGGGGATGAAAAACTGTTTTTT; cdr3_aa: CASSDGTGDEKLFF
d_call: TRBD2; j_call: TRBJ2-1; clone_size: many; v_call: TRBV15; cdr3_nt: TGTGCCACCAGCATTTTAGCGGGAGGGCCGAGAGAGCAGTTCTTC; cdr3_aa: CATSILAGGPREQFF
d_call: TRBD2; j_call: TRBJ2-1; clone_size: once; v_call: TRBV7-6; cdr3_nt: TGTGCCAGCAGCTTGGGACTAGCGGGACCTAATGAGCAGTTCTTC; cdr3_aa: CASSLGLAGPNEQFF
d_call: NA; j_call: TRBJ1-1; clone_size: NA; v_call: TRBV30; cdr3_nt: TGTGCTTGGAGTAGGACTGAAGCTTTCTTT; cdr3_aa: CAWSRTEAFF
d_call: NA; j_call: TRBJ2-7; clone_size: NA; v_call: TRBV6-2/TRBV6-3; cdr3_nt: TGTGCCAGCACTAGATCGCGGGCGGACGAGCAGTACTTC; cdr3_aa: CASTRSRADEQYF
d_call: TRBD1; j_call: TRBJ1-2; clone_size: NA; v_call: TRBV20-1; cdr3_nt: TGCAGTGCTAGAGTCCAGGGACAGGGAATTTCTGGCTACACCTTC; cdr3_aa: CSARVQGQGISGYTF
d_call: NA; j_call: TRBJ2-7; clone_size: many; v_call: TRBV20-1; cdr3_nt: TGCAGTGCTAGAGGGTTAGGGGAAAACAGCGTTTACTACGAGCAGTACTTC; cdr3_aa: CSARGLGENSVYYEQYF
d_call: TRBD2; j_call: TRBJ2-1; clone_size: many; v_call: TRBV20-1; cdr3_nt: TGCAGTGCTAGGCGGGAGCATTACAATGAGCAGTTCTTC; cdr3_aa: CSARREHYNEQFF
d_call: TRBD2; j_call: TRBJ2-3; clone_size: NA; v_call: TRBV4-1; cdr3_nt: TGCGCCAGCAGCCAAAAACCGGGACTAGCATTAGATACGCAGTATTTT; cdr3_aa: CASSQKPGLALDTQYF
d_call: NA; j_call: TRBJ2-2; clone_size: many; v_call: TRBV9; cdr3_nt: TGTGCCAGCAGCGAGATGGCCGGGGAGCTGTTTTTT; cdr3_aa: CASSEMAGELFF
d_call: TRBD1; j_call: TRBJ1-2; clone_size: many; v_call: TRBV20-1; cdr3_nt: TGCAGTGCTAGGACTGGGACAGACTATGGCTACACCTTC; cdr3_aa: CSARTGTDYGYTF
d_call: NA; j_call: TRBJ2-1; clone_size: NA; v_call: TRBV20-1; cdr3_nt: TGCAGTGCTAGAGCCCCCGGTGGCGTGACCTACAATGAGCAGTTCTTC; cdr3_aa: CSARAPGGVTYNEQFF
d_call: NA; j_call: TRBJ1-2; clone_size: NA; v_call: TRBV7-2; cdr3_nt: TGTGCCAGCAGCTTAGCGCGTCGGGACGTCTATGGCTACACCTTC; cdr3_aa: CASSLARRDVYGYTF
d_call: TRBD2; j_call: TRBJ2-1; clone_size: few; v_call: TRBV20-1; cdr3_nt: TGCAGTGCTCTCTCCTCGGGACTAGGGAGCAGTGAGCAGTTCTTC; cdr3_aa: CSALSSGLGSSEQFF
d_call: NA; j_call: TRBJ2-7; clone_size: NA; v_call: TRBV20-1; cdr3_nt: TGCAGTGCTAGAGATTGGGGTTCGCGGTCCAACACCTACGAGCAGTACTTC; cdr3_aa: CSARDWGSRSNTYEQYF
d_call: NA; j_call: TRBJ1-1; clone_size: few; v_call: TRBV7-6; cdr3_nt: TGTGCCAGCAGCCTACAACGAGGGATGAACACTGAAGCTTTCTTT; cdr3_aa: CASSLQRGMNTEAFF
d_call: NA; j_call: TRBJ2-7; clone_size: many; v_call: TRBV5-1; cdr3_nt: TGCGCCAGCAGCGTGGGTGCCTACGAGCAGTACTTC; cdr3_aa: CASSVGAYEQYF
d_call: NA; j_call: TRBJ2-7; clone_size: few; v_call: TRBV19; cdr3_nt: TGTGCCAGTAGCCCCGGGGTGGCCTACGAGCAGTACTTC; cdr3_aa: CASSPGVAYEQYF
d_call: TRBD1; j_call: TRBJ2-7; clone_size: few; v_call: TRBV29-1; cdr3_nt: TGCAGCGTTGTCCAGGGGGCGACCTCCGAGCAGTACTTC; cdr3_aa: CSVVQGATSEQYF
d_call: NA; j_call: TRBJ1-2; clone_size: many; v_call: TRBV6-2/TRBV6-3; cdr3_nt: TGTGCCAGCAGGACAGATGTTCTGAATGGCTACACCTTC; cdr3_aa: CASRTDVLNGYTF
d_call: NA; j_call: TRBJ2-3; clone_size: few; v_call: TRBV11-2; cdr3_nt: TGTGCCAGCAGCTTGGCCACCCTCACAGATACGCAGTATTTT; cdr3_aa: CASSLATLTDTQYF
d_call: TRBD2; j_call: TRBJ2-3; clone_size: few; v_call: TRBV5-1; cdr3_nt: TGCGCCAGCAGCTCACTAGCGGGAGATGTTAATACGCAGTATTTT; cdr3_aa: CASSSLAGDVNTQYF
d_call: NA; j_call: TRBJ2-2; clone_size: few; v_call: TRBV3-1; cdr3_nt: TGTGCCAGCAGCCAAAATGACAGGCCACACACCGGGGAGCTGTTTTTT; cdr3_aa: CASSQNDRPHTGELFF
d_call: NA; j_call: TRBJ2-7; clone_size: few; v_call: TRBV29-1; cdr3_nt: TGCGCCGGGGCAGTTTCCTACGAGCAGTACTTC; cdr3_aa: CAGAVSYEQYF